A selection of T cell receptor beta chains follows, all from one sample in a study of PD-1 blockade in classical Hodgkin lymphoma. Data came from immunoSEQ multiplex PCR; TCRdb stores just in-frame clones and leaves some out. Of approximately 13,000 clones listed, around nine tenths are singletons. Sample: peripheral blood mononuclear cells (PBMCs), taken at baseline. The receptors were sampled from a human donor with classical Hodgkin lymphoma. CDR3s include the opening cysteine and the closing phenylalanine or tryptophan. Each record gives: clone size, CDR3 length, V gene, CDR3 protein. Clone size is not always given. Where it is, it says once, few, many or a class for expanded clones.

.,12,TRBV7-9,CASSRGGDTQYF
.,14,TRBV5-5,CASSWTATNEKLFF
.,14,TRBV9,CASGSRPSREEQFF
.,13,TRBV2,CASLAGGGNEQFF
.,12,TRBV4-1,CASSPGTGELFF
.,15,TRBV9,CASSVEGTSEETQYF
.,15,TRBV7-9,CASSSPALGKETQYF
.,13,TRBV5-4,CASRPGYNYGYTF
.,13,TRBV2,CASKLGDYTEAFF
.,14,TRBV6-1,CASSAYRVQETQYF
.,15,TRBV9,CASSVGTGSNYGYTF
once,15,TRBV9,CASSVAWEGGYGYTF
.,16,TRBV2,CASSVSPGRSSYEQYF
.,14,TRBV29-1,CSASHRDRGAKAFF